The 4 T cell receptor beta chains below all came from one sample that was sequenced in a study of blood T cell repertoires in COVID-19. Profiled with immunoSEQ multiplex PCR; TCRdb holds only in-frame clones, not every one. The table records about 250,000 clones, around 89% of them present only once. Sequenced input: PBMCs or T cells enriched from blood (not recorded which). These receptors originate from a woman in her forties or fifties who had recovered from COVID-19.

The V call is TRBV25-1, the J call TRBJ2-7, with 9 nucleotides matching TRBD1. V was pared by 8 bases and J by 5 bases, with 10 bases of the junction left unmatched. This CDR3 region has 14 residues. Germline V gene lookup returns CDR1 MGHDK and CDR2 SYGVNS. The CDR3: CASDKPGQGNEQYF. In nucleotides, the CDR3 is TGTGCCAGCGATAAACCGGGACAGGGAAACGAGCAGTACTTC.

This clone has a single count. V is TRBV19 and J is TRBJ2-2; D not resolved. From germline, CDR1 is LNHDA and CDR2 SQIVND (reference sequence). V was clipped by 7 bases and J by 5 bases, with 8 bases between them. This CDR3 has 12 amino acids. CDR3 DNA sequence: TGTGCCAGTATAAAGGAGACCGGGGAGCTGTTTTTT. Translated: CASIKETGELFF.

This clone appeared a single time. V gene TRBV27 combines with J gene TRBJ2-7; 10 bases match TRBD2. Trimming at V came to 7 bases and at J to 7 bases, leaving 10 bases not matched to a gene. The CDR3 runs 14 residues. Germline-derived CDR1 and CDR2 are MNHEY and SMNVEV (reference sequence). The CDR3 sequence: CASKALAGVGEQYF. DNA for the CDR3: TGTGCCAGCAAGGCTCTAGCGGGAGTAGGTGAGCAGTACTTC.

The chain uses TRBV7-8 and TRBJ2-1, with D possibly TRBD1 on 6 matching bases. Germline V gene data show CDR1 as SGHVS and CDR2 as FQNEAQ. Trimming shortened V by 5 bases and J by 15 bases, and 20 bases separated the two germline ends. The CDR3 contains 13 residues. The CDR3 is CASSALTGSWGFF. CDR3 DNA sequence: TGTGCCAGCAGCGCACTGACAGGATCCTGGGGGTTCTTC.